This entry features one T cell receptor (beta chain) sequence. The CDR3 loop spans 14 amino acids. The germline CDR1 and CDR2 sequences are SGHTA and FQGNSA. Trimming pared 6 bases from V and 11 bases from J, leaving 19 bases between. The data stem from a study of blood T cell repertoires in COVID-19. Study context: Both acute and convalescent COVID-19 samples were obtained from the United States, Italy and Spain. Sources were T cells, B-cell-depleted T cells, or PBMCs; the material itself was cDNA or gDNA.

Per the original data handling: Estimates of nucleated cell counts were drawn from the amplification of reference gene primers. The data were produced by immunoSEQ multiplex PCR, yet TCRdb's version contains in-frame clones alone and is incomplete. V and J calls and clone size follow that table, whereas D and trimming were derived from the DNA. In the table there are under 250,000 clones, over 70% of which are singletons. The V gene is TRBV7-2, the J gene TRBJ1-4; no clear D. The sequenced material came from peripheral blood. The origin of this receptor is a man aged 45-60 years with active or convalescent COVID-19. The CDR3 DNA reads TGTGCCAGCAGTAGAATGCATATGGTGGGCAAACTGTTTTTT. Its translation: CASSRMHMVGKLFF.